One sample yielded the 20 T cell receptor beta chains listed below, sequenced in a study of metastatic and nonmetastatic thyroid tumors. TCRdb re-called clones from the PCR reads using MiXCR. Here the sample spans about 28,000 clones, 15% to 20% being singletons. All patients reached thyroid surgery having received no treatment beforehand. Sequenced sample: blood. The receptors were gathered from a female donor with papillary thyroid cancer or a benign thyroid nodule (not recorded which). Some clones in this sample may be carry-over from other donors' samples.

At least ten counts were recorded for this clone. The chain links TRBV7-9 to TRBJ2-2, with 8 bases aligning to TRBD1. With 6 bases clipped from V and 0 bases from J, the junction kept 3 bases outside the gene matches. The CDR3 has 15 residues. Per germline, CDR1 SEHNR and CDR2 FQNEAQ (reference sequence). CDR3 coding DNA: TGTGCCAGCAGGCCGGGACAGGCGAACACCGGGGAGCTGTTTTTT. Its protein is CASRPGQANTGELFF.

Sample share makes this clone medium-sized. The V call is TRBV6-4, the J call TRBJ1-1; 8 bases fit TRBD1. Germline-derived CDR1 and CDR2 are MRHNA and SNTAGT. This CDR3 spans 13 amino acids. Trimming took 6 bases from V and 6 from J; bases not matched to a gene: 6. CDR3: CASRVSGGSEAFF. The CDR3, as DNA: TGTGCCAGCAGAGTATCAGGGGGCTCTGAAGCTTTCTTT.

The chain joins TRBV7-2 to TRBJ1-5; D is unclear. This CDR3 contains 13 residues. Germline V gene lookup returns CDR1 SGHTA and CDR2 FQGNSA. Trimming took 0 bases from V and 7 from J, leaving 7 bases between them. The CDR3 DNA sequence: TGTGCCAGCAGCTTAGCGGGATGGCAGCCCCAGCATTTT. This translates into CASSLAGWQPQHF.

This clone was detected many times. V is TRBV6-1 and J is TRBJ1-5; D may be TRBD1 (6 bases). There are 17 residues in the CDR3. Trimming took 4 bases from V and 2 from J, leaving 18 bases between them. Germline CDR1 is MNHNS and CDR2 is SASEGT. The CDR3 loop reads CASSGWGGLYRNQPQHF. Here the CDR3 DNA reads TGTGCCAGCAGTGGTTGGGGGGGGCTGTATCGCAATCAGCCCCAGCATTTT.

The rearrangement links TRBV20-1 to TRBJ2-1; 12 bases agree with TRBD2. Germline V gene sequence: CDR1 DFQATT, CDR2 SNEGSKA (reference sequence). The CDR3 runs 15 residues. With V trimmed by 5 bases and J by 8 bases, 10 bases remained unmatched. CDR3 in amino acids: CSASGTSGWGDEQFF. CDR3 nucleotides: TGCAGTGCTTCCGGGACTAGCGGGTGGGGGGATGAGCAGTTCTTC.

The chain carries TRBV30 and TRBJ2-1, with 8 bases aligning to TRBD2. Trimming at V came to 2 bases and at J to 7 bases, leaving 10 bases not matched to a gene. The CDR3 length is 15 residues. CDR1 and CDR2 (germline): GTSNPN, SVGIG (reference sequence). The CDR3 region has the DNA TGTGCCTGGAGTCCGGGACTAGTGAGGGGAAATGAGCAGTTCTTC. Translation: CAWSPGLVRGNEQFF. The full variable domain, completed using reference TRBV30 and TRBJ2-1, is SQTIHQWPATLVQPVGSPLSLECTVEGTSNPNLYWYRQAAGRGLQLLFYSVGIGQISSEVPQNLSASRPQDRQFILSSKKLLLSDSGFYLCAWSPGLVRGNEQFFGPGTRLTVL.

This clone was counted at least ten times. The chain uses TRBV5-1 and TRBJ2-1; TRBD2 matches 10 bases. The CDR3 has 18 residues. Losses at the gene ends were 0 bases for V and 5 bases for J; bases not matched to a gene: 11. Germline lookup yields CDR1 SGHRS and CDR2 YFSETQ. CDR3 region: CASSLARLAGGTHNEQFF. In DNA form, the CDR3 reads TGCGCCAGCAGCTTGGCCCGCTTAGCGGGGGGAACCCACAATGAGCAGTTCTTC.

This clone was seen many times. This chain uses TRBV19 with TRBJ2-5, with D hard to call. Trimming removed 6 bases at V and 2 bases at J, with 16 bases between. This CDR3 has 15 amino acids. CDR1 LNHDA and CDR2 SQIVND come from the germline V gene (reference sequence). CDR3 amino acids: CASSPALNLQETQYF. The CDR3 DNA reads TGTGCCAGTAGCCCCGCACTCAACCTTCAAGAGACCCAGTACTTC.

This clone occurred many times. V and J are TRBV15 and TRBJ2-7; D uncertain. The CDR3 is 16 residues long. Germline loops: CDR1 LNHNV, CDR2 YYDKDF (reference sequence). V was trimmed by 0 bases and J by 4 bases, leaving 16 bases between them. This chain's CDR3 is CATSRDNTAALYEQYF. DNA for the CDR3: TGTGCCACCAGCAGAGATAATACGGCGGCGCTGTACGAGCAGTACTTC.

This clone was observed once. The CDR3 DNA follows: TGTGCCAGCACGGCGGGAGTAGGCAATGAGCAGTTCTTC. Amino acid sequence: CASTAGVGNEQFF. This sequence joins TRBV7-8 and TRBJ2-1, with TRBD2 matching 7 bases. Germline V gene lookup returns CDR1 SGHVS and CDR2 FQNEAQ. The ends lost 7 bases at V and 6 bases at J; junction bases unmatched: 6. The CDR3 covers 13 residues. The full variable domain, with the rest looked up from reference TRBV7-8 and TRBJ2-1, is GAGVSQSPRYKVAKRGQDVALRCDPISGHVSLFWYQQALGQGPEFLTYFQNEAQLDKSGLPSDRFFAERPEGSVSTLKIQRTQQEDSAVYLCASTAGVGNEQFFGPGTRLTVL.

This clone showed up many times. In DNA form, the CDR3 reads TGTGCCAGCAGCGTCCGGGAACACAATGAGCAGTTCTTC. Translating it yields CASSVREHNEQFF. This chain uses TRBV3-1 with TRBJ2-1, with a tentative D call TRBD2 (5 bases). The length of the CDR3 is 13 residues. V was clipped by 5 bases and J by 5 bases, with 10 bases between them. Germline V gene lookup returns CDR1 LGHDT and CDR2 YNNKEL (reference sequence).

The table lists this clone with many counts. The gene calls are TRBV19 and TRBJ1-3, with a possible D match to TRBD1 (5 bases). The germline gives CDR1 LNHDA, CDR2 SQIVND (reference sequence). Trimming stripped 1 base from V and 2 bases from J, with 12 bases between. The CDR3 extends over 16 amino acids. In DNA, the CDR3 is TGTGCCAGTAGTATAGGGGGACTTACGACTGGAAACACCATATATTTT. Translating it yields CASSIGGLTTGNTIYF.

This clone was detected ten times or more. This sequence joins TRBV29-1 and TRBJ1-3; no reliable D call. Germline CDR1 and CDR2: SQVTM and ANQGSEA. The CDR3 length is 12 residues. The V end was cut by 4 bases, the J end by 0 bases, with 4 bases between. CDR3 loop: CSVGSSGNTIYF. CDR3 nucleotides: TGCAGCGTTGGGAGCTCTGGAAACACCATATATTTT.

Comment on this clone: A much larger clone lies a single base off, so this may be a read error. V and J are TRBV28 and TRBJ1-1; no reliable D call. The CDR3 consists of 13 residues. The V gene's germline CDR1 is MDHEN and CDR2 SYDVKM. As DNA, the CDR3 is TGTGCCAGCGTGATGTCCGTGAACACTGGAGCTTTCTTT. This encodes CASVMSVNTGAFF. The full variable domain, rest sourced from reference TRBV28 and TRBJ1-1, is DVKVTQSSRYLVKRTGEKVFLECVQDMDHENMFWYRQDPGLGLRLIYFSYDVKMKEKGDIPEGYSVSREKKERFSLILESASTNQTSMYLCASVMSVNTGAFFGQGTRLTVV.

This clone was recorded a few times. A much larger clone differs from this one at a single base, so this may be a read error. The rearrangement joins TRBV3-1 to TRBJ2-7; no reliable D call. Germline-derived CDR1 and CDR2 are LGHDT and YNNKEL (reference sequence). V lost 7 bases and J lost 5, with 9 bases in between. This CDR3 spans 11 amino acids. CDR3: CASITIDEQYF. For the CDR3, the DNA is TGTGCCAGCATCACGATAGACGAGCAGTACTTC.

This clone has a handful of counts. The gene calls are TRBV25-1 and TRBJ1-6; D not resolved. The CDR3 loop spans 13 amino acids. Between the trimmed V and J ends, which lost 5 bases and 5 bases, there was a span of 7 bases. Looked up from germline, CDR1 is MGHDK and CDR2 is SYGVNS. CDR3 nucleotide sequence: TGTGCCAGCAGTCTGGGAAATAATTCACCCCTCCACTTT. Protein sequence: CASSLGNNSPLHF.

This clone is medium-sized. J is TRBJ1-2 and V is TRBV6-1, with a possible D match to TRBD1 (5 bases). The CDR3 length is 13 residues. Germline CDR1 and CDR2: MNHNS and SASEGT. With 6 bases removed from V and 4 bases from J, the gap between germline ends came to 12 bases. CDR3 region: CASSLRDGYGYTF. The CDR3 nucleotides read TGTGCCAGCAGCCTCCGGGACGGCTATGGCTACACCTTC.

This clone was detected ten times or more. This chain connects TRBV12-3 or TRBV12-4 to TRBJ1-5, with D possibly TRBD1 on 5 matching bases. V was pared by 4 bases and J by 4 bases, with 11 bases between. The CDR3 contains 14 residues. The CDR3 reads CASSSGLMNQPQHF. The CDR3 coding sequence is TGTGCCAGCAGTTCAGGGTTGATGAATCAGCCCCAGCATTTT.

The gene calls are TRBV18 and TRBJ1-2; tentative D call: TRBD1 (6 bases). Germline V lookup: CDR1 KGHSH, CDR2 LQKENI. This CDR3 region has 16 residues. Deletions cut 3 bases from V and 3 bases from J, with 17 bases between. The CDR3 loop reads CASSPPQGRRDYGYTF. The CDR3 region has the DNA TGTGCCAGCTCACCCCCCCAGGGGCGCAGGGACTATGGCTACACCTTC.

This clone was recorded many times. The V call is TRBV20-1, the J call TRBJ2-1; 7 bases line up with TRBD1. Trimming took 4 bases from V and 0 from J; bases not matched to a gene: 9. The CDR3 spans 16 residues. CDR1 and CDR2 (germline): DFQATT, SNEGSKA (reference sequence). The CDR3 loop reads CSANHRGPRSYNEQFF. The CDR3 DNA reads TGCAGTGCTAACCACAGGGGCCCCCGCTCCTACAATGAGCAGTTCTTC.